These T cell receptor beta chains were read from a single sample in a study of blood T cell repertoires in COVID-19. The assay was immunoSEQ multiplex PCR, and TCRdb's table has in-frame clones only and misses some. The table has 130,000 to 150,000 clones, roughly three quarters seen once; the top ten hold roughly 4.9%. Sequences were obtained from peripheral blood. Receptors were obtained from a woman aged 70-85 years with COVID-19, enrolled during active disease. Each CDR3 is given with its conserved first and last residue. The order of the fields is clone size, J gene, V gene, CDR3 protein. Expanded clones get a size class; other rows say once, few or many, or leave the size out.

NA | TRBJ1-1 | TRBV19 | CASLGWRDTEAFF
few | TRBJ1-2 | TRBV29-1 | CSVNLPNYGYTF
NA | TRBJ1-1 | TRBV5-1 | CASSLGGNTEAFF
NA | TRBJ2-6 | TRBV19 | CASSIRDRGIGANVLTF
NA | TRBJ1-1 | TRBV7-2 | CASSPKQMNTEAFF
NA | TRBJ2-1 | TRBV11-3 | CASSSRDRGNEQFF
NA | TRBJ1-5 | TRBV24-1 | CATGQGSNQPQHF
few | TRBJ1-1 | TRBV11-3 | CASSLDGGTLVVF
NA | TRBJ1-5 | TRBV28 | CASSQGQGRNQPQHF
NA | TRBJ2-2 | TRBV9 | CASSGPGQGSGELFF
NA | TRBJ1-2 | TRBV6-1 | CASSDEGARGPWGYTF
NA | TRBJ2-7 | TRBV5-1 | CASSLGGLEQYF
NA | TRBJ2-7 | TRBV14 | CASSVRLAGGSGYEQYF
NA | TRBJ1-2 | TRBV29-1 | CSVETTFGGYTF
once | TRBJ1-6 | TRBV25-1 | CASSGETGANSPLHF
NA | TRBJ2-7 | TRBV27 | CASSSDRDYEQYF
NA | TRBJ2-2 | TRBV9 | CASSVRQGEGGELFF
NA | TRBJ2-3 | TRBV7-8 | CASSFSDRATDTQYF
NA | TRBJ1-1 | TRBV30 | CAWSAGGPGTEAFF
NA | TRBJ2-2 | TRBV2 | CASSERRQHTGELFF
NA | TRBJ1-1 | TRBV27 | CASSPWGQAGTEAFF
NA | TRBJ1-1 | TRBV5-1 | CASSRQGENTEAFF
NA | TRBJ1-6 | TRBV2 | CASSDWDRERSPLHF
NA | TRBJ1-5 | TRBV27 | CASSLRSGTGLVHF
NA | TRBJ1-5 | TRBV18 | CASSDRTGGSYSNQPQHF
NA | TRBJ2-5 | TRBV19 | CASRQSGETQYF
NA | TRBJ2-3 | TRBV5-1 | CASSSALAGGIDTQYF
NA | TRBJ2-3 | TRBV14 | CASSYRLAGLSTDTQYF
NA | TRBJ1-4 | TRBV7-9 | CASSSPFSGLYEKLFF
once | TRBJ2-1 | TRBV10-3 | CAISETGTSGEQFF
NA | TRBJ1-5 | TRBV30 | CAWSPAGYSNQPQHF
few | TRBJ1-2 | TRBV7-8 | CASSPDGDYGYTF
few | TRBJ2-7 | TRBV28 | CASSLGQGTYEQYF
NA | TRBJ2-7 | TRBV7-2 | CASSLSMSSYEQYF
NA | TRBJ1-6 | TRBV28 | CASGGTGPAGISPLHF
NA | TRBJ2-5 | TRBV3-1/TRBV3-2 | CASSPLAGGIRETQYF
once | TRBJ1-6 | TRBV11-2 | CASSLTVDSYNSPLHF